This record concerns one T cell receptor beta chain sequence. The antigen is not known. This specimen belongs to a study of blood T cells in healthy people across ages. It was with a sample-barcoded 5' primer and a J-beta primer mix that a second PCR of about 6 to 12 cycles was run. Unique molecular identifiers of 12 random nucleotides labeled each cDNA. TCRdb used MiXCR to reprocess the 5' RACE reads, holding one entry per CDR3 protein. Here the sample spans approximately 800,000 distinct CDR3 sequences, roughly 56% being singletons. It was 9.5 to 10 milliliters of peripheral blood that were drawn from each donor. Study findings and constraints: Since the PBMCs were unsorted, naive and antigen-experienced cells could not be conclusively compared. CMV status of donors was not determined, possibly confounding expanded clonotype changes.

The CDR3 has 16 residues. The germline V gene encodes CDR1 SGHVS and CDR2 FQNEAQ. Between the trimmed V and J ends, which lost 2 bases and 1 base, there was a span of 13 bases. What was sequenced was blood. The TCR comes from a man in his forties in good health. V is TRBV7-8 and J is TRBJ2-3; D is possibly TRBD1 (6 bases). The CDR3 DNA reads TGTGCCAGCAGCTTAAGGTCGGACAGACGCACAGATACGCAGTATTTT. Protein: CASSLRSDRRTDTQYF.